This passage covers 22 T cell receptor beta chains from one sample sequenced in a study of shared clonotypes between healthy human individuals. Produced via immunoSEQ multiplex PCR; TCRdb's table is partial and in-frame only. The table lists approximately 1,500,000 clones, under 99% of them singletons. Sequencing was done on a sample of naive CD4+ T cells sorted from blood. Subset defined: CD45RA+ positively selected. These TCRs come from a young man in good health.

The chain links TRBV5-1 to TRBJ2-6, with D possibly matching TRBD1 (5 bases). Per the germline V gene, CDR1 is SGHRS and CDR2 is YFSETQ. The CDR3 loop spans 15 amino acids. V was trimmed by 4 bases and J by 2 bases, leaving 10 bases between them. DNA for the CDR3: TGCGCCAGCAGCCGACCGGACACTGGGGCCAACGTCCTGACTTTC. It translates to CASSRPDTGANVLTF.

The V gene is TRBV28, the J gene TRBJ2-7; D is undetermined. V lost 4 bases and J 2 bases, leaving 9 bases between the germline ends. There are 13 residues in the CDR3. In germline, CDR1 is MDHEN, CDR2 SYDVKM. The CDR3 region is CASSSANPYEQYF. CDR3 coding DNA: TGTGCCAGCAGTTCGGCTAATCCCTACGAGCAGTACTTC.

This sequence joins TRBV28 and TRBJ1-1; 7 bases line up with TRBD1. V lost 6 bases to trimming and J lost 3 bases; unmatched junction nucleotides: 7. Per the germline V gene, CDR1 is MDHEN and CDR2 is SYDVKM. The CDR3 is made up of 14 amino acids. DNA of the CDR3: TGTGCCAGCAGGACAGGGCCGGGGGACACTGAAGCTTTCTTT. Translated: CASRTGPGDTEAFF.

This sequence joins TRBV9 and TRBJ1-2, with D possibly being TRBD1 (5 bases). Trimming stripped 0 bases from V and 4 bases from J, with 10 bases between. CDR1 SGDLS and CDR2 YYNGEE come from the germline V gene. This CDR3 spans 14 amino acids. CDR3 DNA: TGTGCCAGCAGCGTAGATCAGGGAGGCTATGGCTACACCTTC. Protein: CASSVDQGGYGYTF.

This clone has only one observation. In DNA, the CDR3 is TGTGCCTACCGAATGACGGAAAAGGATGGCTACACCTTC. The encoded protein is CAYRMTEKDGYTF. The rearrangement joins TRBV30 to TRBJ1-2; D uncertain. CDR3 length: 13 residues. The germline CDR1 and CDR2 sequences are GTSNPN and SVGIG (reference sequence). V lost 7 bases to trimming and J lost 6 bases, with 18 bases between them.

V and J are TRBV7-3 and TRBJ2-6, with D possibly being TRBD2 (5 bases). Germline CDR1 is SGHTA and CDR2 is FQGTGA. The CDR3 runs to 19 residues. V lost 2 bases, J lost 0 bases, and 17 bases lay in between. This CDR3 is CASSLAGRGFFSGANVLTF. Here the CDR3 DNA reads TGTGCCAGCAGCTTAGCGGGCCGTGGATTTTTCTCTGGGGCCAACGTCCTGACTTTC.

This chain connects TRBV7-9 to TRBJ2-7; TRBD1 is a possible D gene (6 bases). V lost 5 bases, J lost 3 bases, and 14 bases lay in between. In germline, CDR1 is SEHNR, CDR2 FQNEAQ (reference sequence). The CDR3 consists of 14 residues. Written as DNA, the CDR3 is TGTGCCAGCAGCCCCAAAGGGGGTTACTACGAGCAGTACTTC. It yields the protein CASSPKGGYYEQYF.

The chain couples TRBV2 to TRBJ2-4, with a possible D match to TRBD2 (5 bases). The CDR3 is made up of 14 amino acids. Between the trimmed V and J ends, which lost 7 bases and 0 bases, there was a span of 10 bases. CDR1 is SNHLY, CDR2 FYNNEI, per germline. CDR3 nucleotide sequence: TGTGCCAGCACCTTAGGACTAGCCAAAAACATTCAGTACTTC. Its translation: CASTLGLAKNIQYF.

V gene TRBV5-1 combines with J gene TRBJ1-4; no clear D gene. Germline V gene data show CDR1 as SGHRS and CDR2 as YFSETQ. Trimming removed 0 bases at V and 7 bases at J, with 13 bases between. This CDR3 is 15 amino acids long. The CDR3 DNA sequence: TGCGCCAGCAGCTTGGGGCCGTCCCGGGGTGAAAAACTGTTTTTT. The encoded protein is CASSLGPSRGEKLFF. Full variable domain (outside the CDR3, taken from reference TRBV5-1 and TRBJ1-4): KAGVTQTPRYLIKTRGQQVTLSCSPISGHRSVSWYQQTPGQGLQFLFEYFSETQRNKGNFPGRFSGRQFSNSRSEMNVSTLELGDSALYLCASSLGPSRGEKLFFGSGTQLSVL.

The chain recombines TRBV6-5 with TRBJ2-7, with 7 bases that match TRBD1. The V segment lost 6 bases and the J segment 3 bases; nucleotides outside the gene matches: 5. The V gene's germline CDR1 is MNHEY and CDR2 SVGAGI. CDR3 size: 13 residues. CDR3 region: CASRDTGVYEQYF. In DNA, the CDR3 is TGTGCCAGCAGAGATACAGGGGTCTACGAGCAGTACTTC.

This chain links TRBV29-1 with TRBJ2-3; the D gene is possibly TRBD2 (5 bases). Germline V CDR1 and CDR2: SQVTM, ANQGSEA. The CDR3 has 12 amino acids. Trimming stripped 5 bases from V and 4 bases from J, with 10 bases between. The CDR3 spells CSVFRTPDTQYF. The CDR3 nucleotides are TGCAGCGTTTTCAGGACTCCAGATACGCAGTATTTT.

The CDR3 protein is CASSYGSGRAAEQFF. The CDR3 nucleotides read TGTGCCAGCAGTTACGGTAGCGGGAGGGCGGCTGAGCAGTTCTTC. The chain is built from TRBV6-5 and TRBJ2-1, with TRBD2 identical over 11 bases. V shed 2 bases and J 9 bases; nucleotides not matched to a gene: 6. This CDR3 comprises 15 residues. Germline lookup yields CDR1 MNHEY and CDR2 SVGAGI.

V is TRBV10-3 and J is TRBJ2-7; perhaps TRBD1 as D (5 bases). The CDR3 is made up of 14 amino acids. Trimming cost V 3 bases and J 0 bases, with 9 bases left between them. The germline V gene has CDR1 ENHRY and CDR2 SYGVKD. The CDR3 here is CAISEGVGSYEQYF. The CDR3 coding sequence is TGTGCCATCAGTGAAGGGGTCGGCTCCTACGAGCAGTACTTC.

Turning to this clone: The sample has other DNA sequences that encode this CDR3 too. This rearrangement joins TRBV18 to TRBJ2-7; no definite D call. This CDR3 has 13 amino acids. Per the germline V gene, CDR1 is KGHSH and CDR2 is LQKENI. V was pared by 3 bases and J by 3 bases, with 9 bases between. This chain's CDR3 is CASSPPGFYEQYF. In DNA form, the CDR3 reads TGTGCCAGCTCACCTCCCGGATTCTACGAGCAGTACTTC.

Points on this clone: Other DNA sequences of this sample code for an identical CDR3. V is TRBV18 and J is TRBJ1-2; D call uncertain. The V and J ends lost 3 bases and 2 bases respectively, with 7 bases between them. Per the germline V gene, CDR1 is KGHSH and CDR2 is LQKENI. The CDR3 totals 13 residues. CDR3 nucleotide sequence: TGTGCCAGCTCACCGGAAGGAAACTATGGCTACACCTTC. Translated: CASSPEGNYGYTF.

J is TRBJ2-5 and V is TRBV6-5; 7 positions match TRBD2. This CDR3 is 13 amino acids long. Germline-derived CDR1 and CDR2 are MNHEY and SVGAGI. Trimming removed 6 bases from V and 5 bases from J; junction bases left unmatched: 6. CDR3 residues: CASRNGGVETQYF. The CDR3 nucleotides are TGTGCCAGCAGAAATGGGGGGGTGGAGACCCAGTACTTC.

The CDR3 loop reads CASSQSQGNTGELFF. The CDR3 bases are TGTGCCAGCAGTCAGTCACAGGGGAACACCGGGGAGCTGTTTTTT. The chain is built from TRBV25-1 and TRBJ2-2, with a tentative D call TRBD1 (6 bases). The CDR3 sequence is 15 residues long. Trimming stripped 5 bases from V and 1 base from J, with 11 bases between. From germline, CDR1 is MGHDK and CDR2 SYGVNS.

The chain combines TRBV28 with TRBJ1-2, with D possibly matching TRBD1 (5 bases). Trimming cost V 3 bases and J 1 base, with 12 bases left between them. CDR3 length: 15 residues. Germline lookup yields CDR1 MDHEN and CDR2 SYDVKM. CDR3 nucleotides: TGTGCCAGCAGTTTGTCATGGGGCAGTAACTATGGCTACACCTTC. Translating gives CASSLSWGSNYGYTF.

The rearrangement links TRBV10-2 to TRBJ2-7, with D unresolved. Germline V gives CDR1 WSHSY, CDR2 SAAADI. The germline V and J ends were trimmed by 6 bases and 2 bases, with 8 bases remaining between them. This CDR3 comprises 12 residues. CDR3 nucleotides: TGCGCCAGCAGGGTGGGCCCCTACGAGCAGTACTTC. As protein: CASRVGPYEQYF.

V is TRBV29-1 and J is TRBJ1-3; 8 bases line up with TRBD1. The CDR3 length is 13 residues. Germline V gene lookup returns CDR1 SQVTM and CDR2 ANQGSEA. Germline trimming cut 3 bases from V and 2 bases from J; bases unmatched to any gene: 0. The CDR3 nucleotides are TGCAGCGTTGAGGGACAGGCTGGAAACACCATATATTTT. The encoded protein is CSVEGQAGNTIYF.

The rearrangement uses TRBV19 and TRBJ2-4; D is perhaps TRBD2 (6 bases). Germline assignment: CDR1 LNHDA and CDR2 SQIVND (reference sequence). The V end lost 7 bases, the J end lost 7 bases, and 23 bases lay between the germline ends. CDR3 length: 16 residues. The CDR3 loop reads CASMSFGRQEENIQYF. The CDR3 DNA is TGTGCCAGTATGTCATTTGGGAGGCAGGAGGAGAACATTCAGTACTTC.

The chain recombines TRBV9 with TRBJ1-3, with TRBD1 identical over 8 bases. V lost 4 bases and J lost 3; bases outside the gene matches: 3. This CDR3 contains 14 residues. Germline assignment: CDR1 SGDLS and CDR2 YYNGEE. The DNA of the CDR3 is TGTGCCAGCAGCCAGGGGGCAGGTGGAAACACCATATATTTT. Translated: CASSQGAGGNTIYF.